This section outlines one TCR beta chain sequence together with its context. What it binds is not known. The data were obtained in a study of cytomegalovirus exposure and HLA in healthy donors. Study findings and constraints: Later analysis showed TCR association rates varying by HLA locus, highest for DRB1 and lowest for HLA-C.

V dropped 3 bases and J dropped 7; count of bases not matched to a gene: 15. The CDR3 consists of 18 residues. The germline gives CDR1 SGDLS, CDR2 YYNGEE. This PCR relied on a set of 60 Vbeta primers and 13 Jbeta primers. Sequencing used immunoSEQ multiplex PCR; TCRdb keeps in-frame clones, though not all of them. This sample's table reports approximately 47,000 clones. The chain links TRBV9 to TRBJ1-6; 8 positions agree with TRBD1. The sequenced material came from PBMCs. The receptor was derived from a male donor in good health and CMV-seronegative. As DNA, the CDR3 is TGTGCCAGCAGCGAGGGCCCGAGGACAGGGCGGGGAAATTCACCCCTCCACTTT. Translating gives CASSEGPRTGRGNSPLHF.